One and the same sample provided the 32 T cell receptor beta chains below, sequenced in a study of human T cells and chemical hapten exposure. Time point meaning: patch test 2, 6 weeks after DPC sensitization. The treatment here: therapeutic diphenylcyclopropenone sensitization with weekly scalp DPC. TCRdb itself ran the RACE reads through MiXCR, one entry per CDR3 protein. The table shows about 40,000 distinct CDR3 sequences, with 3% to 4% occurring only once. Sequenced here: whole blood, sampled in connection with sensitization to the hapten diphenylcyclopropenone (DPC). The receptor set was obtained from a man in his forties with alopecia areata. Some clones in this sample may be carry-over from other donors' samples.

In its sample, this clonotype was seen many times. The V call is TRBV6-2 or TRBV6-3, the J call TRBJ2-2; D ambiguous. The CDR3 extends over 14 amino acids. Germline V lookup: CDR1 MNHEY, CDR2 SVGEGT. Trimming removed 2 bases from V and 1 base from J, with 5 bases in between. CDR3 residues: CASSYRGNTGELFF. In DNA, the CDR3 is TGTGCCAGCAGTTACCGAGGGAACACCGGGGAGCTGTTTTTT.

This chain connects TRBV2 to TRBJ1-1, with D possibly matching TRBD1 (6 bases). V was trimmed by 4 bases and J by 0 bases, leaving 12 bases between them. Germline values: CDR1 SNHLY, CDR2 FYNNEI. The CDR3 extends over 15 amino acids. The CDR3: CASSGGGLMNTEAFF. CDR3 DNA sequence: TGTGCCAGCAGTGGAGGGGGGCTCATGAACACTGAAGCTTTCTTT. Drawing the rest from reference TRBV2 and TRBJ1-1, the complete variable domain is EPEVTQTPSHQVTQMGQEVILRCVPISNHLYFYWYRQILGQKVEFLVSFYNNEISEKSEIFDDQFSVERPDGSNFTLKIRSTKLEDSAMYFCASSGGGLMNTEAFFGQGTRLTVV.

This clonotype was seen at least ten times. The chain recombines TRBV4-1 with TRBJ1-3; perhaps TRBD1 as D (5 bases). Trimming removed 4 bases at V and 0 bases at J, with 13 bases between. Per germline, CDR1 MGHRA and CDR2 YSYEKL. The CDR3 is made up of 16 amino acids. The CDR3 region has the DNA TGCGCCAGCAGCCCGACAGATACCCTCTCTGGAAACACCATATATTTT. This translates into CASSPTDTLSGNTIYF.

This clonotype was detected many times. The V call is TRBV4-1, the J call TRBJ2-6, with D possibly being TRBD2 (6 bases). The CDR3 is made up of 17 amino acids. CDR1 is MGHRA and CDR2 is YSYEKL in the germline V gene. With 6 bases removed from V and 4 bases from J, the gap between germline ends came to 19 bases. CDR3 in DNA: TGCGCCAGCAGATCCGGGAGAGAAGGGTCCGGGGCCAACGTCCTGACTTTC. The encoded protein is CASRSGREGSGANVLTF.

This clonotype was seen repeatedly, ten times or more. V gene TRBV12-3 or TRBV12-4 combines with J gene TRBJ2-1, with 8 bases matching TRBD2. V lost 5 bases to trimming and J lost 7 bases; unmatched junction nucleotides: 16. The CDR3 extends over 17 amino acids. The CDR3 DNA reads as TGTGCCAGCAGTCCTCATCGGGGTAGCGGGATAGGAAATGAGCAGTTCTTC. The encoded protein is CASSPHRGSGIGNEQFF.

This chain uses TRBV7-9 with TRBJ1-4; tentative D call: TRBD1 (6 bases). This CDR3 is 16 amino acids long. Trimming pared 2 bases from V and 0 bases from J, leaving 10 bases between. Germline CDR1 reads SEHNR; CDR2 reads FQNEAQ (reference sequence). In DNA form, the CDR3 reads TGTGCCAGCAGCTTAAAGGGGGTTGCAACTAATGAAAAACTGTTTTTT. It translates to CASSLKGVATNEKLFF.

This clonotype showed up many times. The chain has TRBV2 and TRBJ2-1; 11 nucleotides match TRBD2. The CDR3 loop spans 13 amino acids. V shed 7 bases and J 14 bases; nucleotides not matched to a gene: 10. The germline gives CDR1 SNHLY, CDR2 FYNNEI. This CDR3 reads CASTLPPLAGEFF. DNA of the CDR3: TGTGCCAGCACCCTCCCCCCACTAGCGGGAGAGTTCTTC.

This clonotype occurred many times. V gene TRBV24-1 combines with J gene TRBJ2-3; tentative D call: TRBD1 (6 bases). Germline-derived CDR1 and CDR2 are KGHDR and SFDVKD. The CDR3 runs 11 residues. The germline V and J ends were trimmed by 7 bases and 6 bases, with 7 bases remaining between them. CDR3 amino acids: CATSQGDTQYF. DNA of the CDR3: TGTGCCACCAGCCAGGGGGATACGCAGTATTTT.

The sample holds many counts of this clonotype. V and J are TRBV6-1 and TRBJ2-3; D remains ambiguous. The CDR3 loop spans 12 amino acids. V was cut by 3 bases and J by 9 bases, with 10 bases left in between. Per the germline V gene, CDR1 is MNHNS and CDR2 is SASEGT. This CDR3 is CASSDVLPTQYF. CDR3 in DNA: TGTGCCAGCAGTGACGTACTACCCACGCAGTATTTT.

This clonotype was recorded at least ten times. V and J are TRBV20-1 and TRBJ2-5, with D perhaps matching TRBD1 or TRBD2 (5 bases each). Germline V gene sequence: CDR1 DFQATT, CDR2 SNEGSKA (reference sequence). V was clipped by 6 bases and J by 5 bases, with 7 bases between them. The CDR3 covers 10 residues. In DNA, the CDR3 is TGCAGTGCGGGGGTGGAGACCCAGTACTTC. Translating gives CSAGVETQYF.

This clonotype was counted ten times or more. The chain has TRBV14 and TRBJ2-1; TRBD1 aligns across 11 bases. J was trimmed by 8 bases and V by 2 bases; bases with no gene match: 8. CDR1 is SGHDN and CDR2 is FVKESK in the germline V gene. The CDR3 is made up of 16 amino acids. CDR3 loop: CASSQLGTGGFDEQFF. The CDR3 region has the DNA TGTGCCAGCAGCCAATTAGGGACAGGGGGTTTTGATGAGCAGTTCTTC.

This clonotype has at least ten counts. V gene TRBV5-1 combines with J gene TRBJ2-6, with TRBD2 matching over 8 bases. V shed 2 bases and J 2 bases; nucleotides not matched to a gene: 9. Germline CDR1 and CDR2: SGHRS and YFSETQ. This CDR3 has 18 residues. The CDR3 here is CASSFGDVGRAGANVLTF. The CDR3 DNA sequence: TGCGCCAGCAGCTTTGGTGATGTCGGGAGGGCTGGGGCCAACGTCCTGACTTTC.

V usage is TRBV18 and J usage is TRBJ2-2; either TRBD1 or TRBD2 may fit D (5 bases each). The germline CDR1 and CDR2 sequences are KGHSH and LQKENI. The CDR3 loop spans 16 amino acids. Trimming took 2 bases from V and 1 from J, leaving 11 bases between them. Written as DNA, the CDR3 is TGTGCCAGCTCACCAGAGGGACGAGAGAACACCGGGGAGCTGTTTTTT. Translation gives CASSPEGRENTGELFF.

There are a few counts of this clonotype. V and J are TRBV7-3 and TRBJ2-6; tentatively, D is TRBD1 or TRBD2 (5 bases each). The germline CDR1 and CDR2 sequences are SGHTA and FQGTGA. The CDR3 spans 18 residues. Trimming removed 5 bases at V and 2 bases at J, with 19 bases between. The CDR3 nucleotides read TGTGCCAGCAGCCTACAGGCTGCGGGTCGGGCTGGGGCCAACGTCCTGACTTTC. Its translation is CASSLQAAGRAGANVLTF.

There are many counts of this clonotype. V gene TRBV2 combines with J gene TRBJ2-7, with 8 positions matching TRBD2. The ends lost 7 bases at V and 1 base at J; junction bases unmatched: 9. Germline lookup yields CDR1 SNHLY and CDR2 FYNNEI. There are 15 residues in the CDR3. The DNA for the CDR3 is TGTGCCAGCACCGAGATATTAGCGGGGTCCTACGAGCAGTACTTC. Protein product: CASTEILAGSYEQYF.

This clonotype was counted ten times or more. The CDR3 spells CSARGQGGNTIYF. CDR3 bases: TGCAGTGCTAGAGGGCAGGGAGGAAACACCATATATTTT. This chain uses TRBV20-1 with TRBJ1-3; D may be TRBD1 (5 bases). V dropped 1 base and J dropped 4 bases, with 8 bases sitting between them. Germline assignment: CDR1 DFQATT and CDR2 SNEGSKA (reference sequence). This CDR3 is built from 13 residues.

This clonotype has a count of ten or more. The chain carries TRBV9 and TRBJ2-3, with TRBD2 matching 13 bases. V shed 0 bases and J 6 bases; nucleotides not matched to a gene: 7. Germline V lookup: CDR1 SGDLS, CDR2 YYNGEE. The CDR3 is 17 amino acids. The CDR3: CASSVVPTSGREDTQYF. The CDR3 DNA is TGTGCCAGCAGCGTAGTCCCAACTAGCGGGAGGGAGGATACGCAGTATTTT.

This chain links TRBV7-2 with TRBJ2-3, with 11 positions matching TRBD2. Germline V gene lookup returns CDR1 SGHTA and CDR2 FQGNSA. Germline trimming cut 2 bases from V and 4 bases from J; bases unmatched to any gene: 8. The CDR3 spans 17 residues. The CDR3 spells CASSLTLAGARPDTQYF. CDR3 nucleotide sequence: TGTGCCAGCAGCTTAACACTAGCGGGAGCCCGCCCAGATACGCAGTATTTT.

The CDR3 here is CASRPTGGDEKLFF. The DNA for the CDR3 is TGTGCCAGCAGGCCGACGGGAGGGGATGAAAAACTGTTTTTT. The J gene is TRBJ1-4, the V gene TRBV6-6; D is perhaps TRBD1 (5 bases). CDR3 length: 14 amino acids. V lost 6 bases, J lost 6 bases, and 14 bases lay in between. From germline, CDR1 is MNHNY and CDR2 SVGAGI (reference sequence).

In this sample, this clonotype turned up many times. The rearrangement joins TRBV5-6 to TRBJ2-3; TRBD1 agrees at 7 bases. Germline V gives CDR1 SGHDT, CDR2 YYEEEE. CDR3 length: 16 amino acids. J lost 2 bases, V lost 3 bases, and 9 bases had no gene match. The CDR3 loop is CASSSTGEGNTDTQYF. The CDR3 region has the DNA TGTGCCAGCAGCTCTACAGGGGAAGGCAACACAGATACGCAGTATTTT.

This sequence joins TRBV7-6 and TRBJ1-3; 7 bases map to TRBD1. The V and J ends lost 5 bases and 2 bases, in that order; junction bases with no gene match: 9. CDR1 SGHVS and CDR2 FNYEAQ come from the germline V gene. The length of the CDR3 is 16 residues. The CDR3 nucleotides read TGTGCCAGCAGCCCTTTCGGGACAGCCGCTGGAAACACCATATATTTT. Its translation: CASSPFGTAAGNTIYF.

This clonotype appeared many times. The chain uses TRBV14 and TRBJ1-5; D not resolved. V lost 1 base, J lost 9 bases, and 10 bases lay in between. This CDR3 spans 13 amino acids. Germline-derived CDR1 and CDR2 are SGHDN and FVKESK. Written as DNA, the CDR3 is TGTGCCAGCAGCCAAGGAGGCCGACGGCCCCAGCATTTT. Translated, it gives CASSQGGRRPQHF.

This clonotype has ten or more counts. CDR3 residues: CASRQDYTGELFF. CDR3 nucleotide sequence: TGTGCCAGCAGGCAAGACTACACCGGGGAGCTGTTTTTT. The gene calls are TRBV6-2 or TRBV6-3 and TRBJ2-2; no definite D call. Trimming shortened V by 6 bases and J by 3 bases, and 8 bases separated the two germline ends. This CDR3 spans 13 amino acids. Germline V lookup: CDR1 MNHEY, CDR2 SVGEGT.

This clonotype was seen a handful of times. This CDR3 reads CASRGTSGSPPDTQYF. The CDR3 DNA is TGTGCCAGCAGAGGGACTAGCGGGAGCCCCCCAGATACGCAGTATTTT. J is TRBJ2-3 and V is TRBV6-1; 14 positions match TRBD2. The germline V gene encodes CDR1 MNHNS and CDR2 SASEGT. The CDR3 loop spans 16 amino acids. V lost 6 bases to trimming and J lost 4 bases; unmatched junction nucleotides: 6.

This clonotype has ten or more counts. The J gene is TRBJ2-7, the V gene TRBV5-1; no reliable D call. Germline V gene sequence: CDR1 SGHRS, CDR2 YFSETQ. The CDR3 extends over 15 amino acids. Deletions cut 0 bases from V and 3 bases from J, with 13 bases between. The CDR3 nucleotides read TGCGCCAGCAGCTTGGCTGGAGACACTATCTACGAGCAGTACTTC. Protein product: CASSLAGDTIYEQYF.

This clonotype was recorded many times. This chain uses TRBV4-2 with TRBJ2-3; TRBD1 agrees at 7 bases. This CDR3 region has 17 residues. Germline V gene sequence: CDR1 LGHNA, CDR2 YNFKEQ. With V trimmed by 0 bases and J by 0 bases, 6 bases remained unmatched. The CDR3 protein is CASSQEATGASTDTQYF. The CDR3 region has the DNA TGTGCCAGCAGCCAAGAGGCAACAGGGGCGAGCACAGATACGCAGTATTTT.

The table lists this clonotype with a few counts. The V gene is TRBV6-1, the J gene TRBJ2-1; D not resolved. V gave up 8 bases and J gave up 1 base, with 18 bases separating them. This CDR3 has 16 residues. Germline V gives CDR1 MNHNS, CDR2 SASEGT. The CDR3, as DNA: TGTGCCAGCTCGGCGACCTCTAGGGCATCCTACAATGAGCAGTTCTTC. Its translation is CASSATSRASYNEQFF.

This clonotype appeared many times. The rearrangement uses TRBV18 and TRBJ1-6; D is uncertain. The CDR3 consists of 14 residues. The V and J ends lost 6 bases and 7 bases respectively, with 13 bases between them. Germline V gives CDR1 KGHSH, CDR2 LQKENI. The CDR3 spells CASSQDQYNSPLHF. The CDR3 region has the DNA TGTGCCAGCTCCCAGGACCAGTACAATTCACCCCTCCACTTT.

This clonotype has ten or more counts. The V gene is TRBV6-5, the J gene TRBJ2-1, with 15 bases identical to TRBD2. Germline values: CDR1 MNHEY, CDR2 SVGAGI. This CDR3 has 17 residues. Losses at the gene ends were 5 bases for V and 7 bases for J; bases not matched to a gene: 9. CDR3 sequence: CASSPKFGTSGRNEQFF. CDR3 DNA sequence: TGTGCCAGCAGTCCCAAATTCGGGACTAGCGGGAGGAATGAGCAGTTCTTC.

In regard to this clonotype: A much larger clone sits a single nucleotide away, making a read error possible. Likely a read error: the CDR3 ends without its conserved phenylalanine or tryptophan. The V and J genes are TRBV3-1 and TRBJ1-2; TRBD1 might be the D (5 bases). The germline V and J ends were trimmed by 5 bases and 5 bases, with 12 bases remaining between them. The CDR3 length is 13 residues. CDR1 is LGHDT and CDR2 is YNNKEL in the germline V gene (reference sequence). The CDR3 DNA is TGTGCCAGCAGCGGAGTGACAGCTTATGGCTACACCATC. Translation: CASSGVTAYGYTI.

This clonotype was seen ten or more times. V usage is TRBV3-1 and J usage is TRBJ1-1; D gene uncertain. The CDR3 length is 14 residues. The germline gives CDR1 LGHDT, CDR2 YNNKEL (reference sequence). V shed 0 bases and J shed 5 bases, with 10 bases lying between them. Here the CDR3 reads CASSQDLGWTEAFF. The CDR3 coding sequence is TGTGCCAGCAGCCAAGATCTGGGCTGGACTGAAGCTTTCTTT. The full variable domain, in which reference TRBV3-1 and TRBJ1-1 provide the parts outside the CDR3, is DTAVSQTPKYLVTQMGNDKSIKCEQNLGHDTMYWYKQDSKKFLKIMFSYNNKELIINETVPNRFSPKSPDKAHLNLHINSLELGDSAVYFCASSQDLGWTEAFFGQGTRLTVV.

This clonotype was seen at least ten times. The V gene is TRBV28, the J gene TRBJ1-5, with 8 nucleotides matching TRBD1. The junction had 4 bases not matched to a gene; V was cut back by 7 bases and J by 2 bases. CDR3 length: 14 residues. Germline CDR1 reads MDHEN; CDR2 reads SYDVKM. The CDR3, as DNA: TGTGCCAGCAAGGACAGGGAAGGCAATCAGCCCCAGCATTTT. This sequence encodes CASKDREGNQPQHF.